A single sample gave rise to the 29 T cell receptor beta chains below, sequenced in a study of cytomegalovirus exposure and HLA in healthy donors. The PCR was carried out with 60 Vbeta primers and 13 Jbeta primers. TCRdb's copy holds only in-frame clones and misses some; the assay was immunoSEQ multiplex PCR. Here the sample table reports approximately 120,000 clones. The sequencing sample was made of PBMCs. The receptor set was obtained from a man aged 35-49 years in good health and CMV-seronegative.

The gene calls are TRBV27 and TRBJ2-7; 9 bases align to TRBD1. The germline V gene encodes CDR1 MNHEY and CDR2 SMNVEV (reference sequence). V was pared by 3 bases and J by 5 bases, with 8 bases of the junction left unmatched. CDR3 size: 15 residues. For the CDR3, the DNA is TGTGCCAGCAGTTTCCCCGGGACAGGGACGCACGAGCAGTACTTC. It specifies CASSFPGTGTHEQYF.

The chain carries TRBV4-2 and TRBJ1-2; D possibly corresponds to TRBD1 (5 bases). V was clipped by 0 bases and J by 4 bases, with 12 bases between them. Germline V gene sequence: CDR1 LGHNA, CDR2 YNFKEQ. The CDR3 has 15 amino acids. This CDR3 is CASSQEAGQSYGYTF. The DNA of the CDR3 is TGTGCCAGCAGCCAAGAGGCAGGGCAAAGCTATGGCTACACCTTC.

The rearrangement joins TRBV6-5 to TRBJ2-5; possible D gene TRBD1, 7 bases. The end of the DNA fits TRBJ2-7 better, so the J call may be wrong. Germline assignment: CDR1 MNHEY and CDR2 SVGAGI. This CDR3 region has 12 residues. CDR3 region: CASSSGGYEQYF. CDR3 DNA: TGTGCCAGCAGTTCAGGGGGGTACGAGCAGTACTTC.

CDR3 coding DNA: TGTGCCAGCAGTTTCCCCGCGACAGGGGGGGTGAACGGCTACACCTTC. This sequence encodes CASSFPATGGVNGYTF. The chain recombines TRBV28 with TRBJ1-2, with 9 nucleotides matching TRBD1. The J segment lost 8 bases and the V segment lost 3 bases, leaving 13 bases of the junction unmatched. Germline CDR1 reads MDHEN; CDR2 reads SYDVKM. The CDR3 has 16 amino acids.

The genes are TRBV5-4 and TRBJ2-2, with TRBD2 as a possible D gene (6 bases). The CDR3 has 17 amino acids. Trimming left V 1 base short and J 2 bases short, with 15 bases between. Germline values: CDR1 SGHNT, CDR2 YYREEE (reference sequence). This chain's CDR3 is CASSLRGRRANTGELFF. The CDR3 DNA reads TGTGCCAGCAGCTTGCGCGGCCGGAGGGCAAACACCGGGGAGCTGTTTTTT.

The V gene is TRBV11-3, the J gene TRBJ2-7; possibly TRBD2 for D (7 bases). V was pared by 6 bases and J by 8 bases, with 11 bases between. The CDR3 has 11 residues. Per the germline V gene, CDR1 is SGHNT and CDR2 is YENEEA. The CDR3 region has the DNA TGTGCCAGCAGGGAGGGGGGGAAGCAGTACTTC. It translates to CASREGGKQYF.

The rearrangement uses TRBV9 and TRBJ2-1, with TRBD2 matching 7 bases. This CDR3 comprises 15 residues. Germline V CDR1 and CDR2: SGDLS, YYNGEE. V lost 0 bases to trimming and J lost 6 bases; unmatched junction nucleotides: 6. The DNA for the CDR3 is TGTGCCAGCAGCGTAGGCGGGAGCGTAGGCAATGAGCAGTTCTTC. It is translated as CASSVGGSVGNEQFF.

The CDR3 DNA sequence: TGTGCCAGTACCCAGGGGAGCGTTGGCACTGAAGCTTTCTTT. Translating it yields CASTQGSVGTEAFF. J is TRBJ1-1 and V is TRBV19; D may be TRBD1 (6 bases). Trimming took off 7 bases at V and 4 bases at J, with 16 bases between the two ends. Per the germline V gene, CDR1 is LNHDA and CDR2 is SQIVND (reference sequence). The CDR3 has 14 residues.

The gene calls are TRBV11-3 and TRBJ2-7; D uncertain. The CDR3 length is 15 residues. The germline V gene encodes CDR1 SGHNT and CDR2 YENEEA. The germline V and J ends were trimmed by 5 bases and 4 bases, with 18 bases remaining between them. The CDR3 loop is CASSPLTSASYEQYF. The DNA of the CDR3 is TGTGCCAGCAGCCCCCTCACGTCCGCGAGTTACGAGCAGTACTTC.

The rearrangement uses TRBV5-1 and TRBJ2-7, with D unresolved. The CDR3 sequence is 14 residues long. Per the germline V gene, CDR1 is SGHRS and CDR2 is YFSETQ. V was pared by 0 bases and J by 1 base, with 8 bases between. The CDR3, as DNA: TGCGCCAGCAGCTTGGCTACCCCGTCCTACGAGCAGTACTTC. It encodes CASSLATPSYEQYF. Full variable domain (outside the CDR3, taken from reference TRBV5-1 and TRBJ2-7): KAGVTQTPRYLIKTRGQQVTLSCSPISGHRSVSWYQQTPGQGLQFLFEYFSETQRNKGNFPGRFSGRQFSNSRSEMNVSTLELGDSALYLCASSLATPSYEQYFGPGTRLTVT.

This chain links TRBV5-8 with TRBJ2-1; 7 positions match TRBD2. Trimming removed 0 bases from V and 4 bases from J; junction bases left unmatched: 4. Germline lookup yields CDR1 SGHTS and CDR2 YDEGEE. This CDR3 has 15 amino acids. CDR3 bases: TGTGCCAGCAGCTTGGACCTAGCGGAGTACAATGAGCAGTTCTTC. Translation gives CASSLDLAEYNEQFF.

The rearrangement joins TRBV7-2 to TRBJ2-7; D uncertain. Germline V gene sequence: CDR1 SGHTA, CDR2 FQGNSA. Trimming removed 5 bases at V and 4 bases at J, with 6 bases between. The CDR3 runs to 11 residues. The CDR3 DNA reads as TGTGCCAGCAGCCCTTTATACGAGCAGTACTTC. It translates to CASSPLYEQYF.

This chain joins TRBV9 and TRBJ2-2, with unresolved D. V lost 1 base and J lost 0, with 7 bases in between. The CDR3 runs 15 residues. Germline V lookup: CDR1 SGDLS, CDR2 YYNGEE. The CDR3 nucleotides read TGTGCCAGCAGCGTACTCCCAGCGAACACCGGGGAGCTGTTTTTT. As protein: CASSVLPANTGELFF.

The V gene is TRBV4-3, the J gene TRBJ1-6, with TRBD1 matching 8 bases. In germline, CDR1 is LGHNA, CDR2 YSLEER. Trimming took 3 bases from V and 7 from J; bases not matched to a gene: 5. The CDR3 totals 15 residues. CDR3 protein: CASSQRTGSNSPLHF. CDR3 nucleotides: TGCGCCAGCAGCCAGAGGACAGGGAGCAATTCACCCCTCCACTTT.

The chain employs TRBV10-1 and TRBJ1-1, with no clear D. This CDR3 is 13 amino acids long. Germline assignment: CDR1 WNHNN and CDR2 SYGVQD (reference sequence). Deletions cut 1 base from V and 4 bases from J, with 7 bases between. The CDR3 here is CASSEFTVTEAFF. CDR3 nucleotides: TGCGCCAGCAGTGAGTTTACGGTCACTGAAGCTTTCTTT.

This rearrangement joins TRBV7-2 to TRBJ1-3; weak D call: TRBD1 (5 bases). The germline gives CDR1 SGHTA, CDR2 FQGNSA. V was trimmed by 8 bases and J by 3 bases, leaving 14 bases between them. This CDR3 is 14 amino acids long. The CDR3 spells CASGSRARGNTIYF. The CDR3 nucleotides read TGTGCCAGCGGGTCCAGGGCTCGTGGAAACACCATATATTTT.

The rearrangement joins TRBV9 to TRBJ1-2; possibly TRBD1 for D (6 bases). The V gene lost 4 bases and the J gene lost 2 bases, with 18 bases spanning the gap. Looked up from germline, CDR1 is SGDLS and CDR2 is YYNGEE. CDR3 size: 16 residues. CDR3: CASSPSVGGLNYGYTF. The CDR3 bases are TGTGCCAGCAGCCCCTCAGTTGGGGGCCTCAACTATGGCTACACCTTC.

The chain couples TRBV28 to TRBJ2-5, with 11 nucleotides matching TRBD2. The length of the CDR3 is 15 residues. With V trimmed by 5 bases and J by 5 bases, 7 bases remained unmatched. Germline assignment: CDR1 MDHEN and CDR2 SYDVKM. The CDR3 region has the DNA TGTGCCAGCAGTACTAGCGGGAGTGGAGGGGAGACCCAGTACTTC. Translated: CASSTSGSGGETQYF. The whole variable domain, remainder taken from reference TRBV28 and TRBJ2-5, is DVKVTQSSRYLVKRTGEKVFLECVQDMDHENMFWYRQDPGLGLRLIYFSYDVKMKEKGDIPEGYSVSREKKERFSLILESASTNQTSMYLCASSTSGSGGETQYFGPGTRLLVL.

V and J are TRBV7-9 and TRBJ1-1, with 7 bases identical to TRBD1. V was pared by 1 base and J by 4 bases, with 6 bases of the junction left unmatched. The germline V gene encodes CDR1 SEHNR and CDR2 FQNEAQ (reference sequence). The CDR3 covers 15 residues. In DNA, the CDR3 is TGTGCCAGCAGCTTAGTTGCAGGGGGAGGCACTGAAGCTTTCTTT. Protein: CASSLVAGGGTEAFF.

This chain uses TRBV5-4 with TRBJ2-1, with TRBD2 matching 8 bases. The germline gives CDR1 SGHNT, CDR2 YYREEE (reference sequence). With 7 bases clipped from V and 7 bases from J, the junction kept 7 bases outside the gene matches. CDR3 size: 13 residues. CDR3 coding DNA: TGTGCCAGCGAGACTCTAGCGGGTAATGAGCAGTTCTTC. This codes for CASETLAGNEQFF.

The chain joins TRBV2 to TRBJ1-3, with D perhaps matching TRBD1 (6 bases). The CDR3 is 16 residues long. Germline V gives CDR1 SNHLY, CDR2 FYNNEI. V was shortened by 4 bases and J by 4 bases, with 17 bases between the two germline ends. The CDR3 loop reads CASSARETGTGNTIYF. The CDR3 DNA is TGTGCCAGCAGTGCGAGAGAGACAGGCACGGGAAACACCATATATTTT.

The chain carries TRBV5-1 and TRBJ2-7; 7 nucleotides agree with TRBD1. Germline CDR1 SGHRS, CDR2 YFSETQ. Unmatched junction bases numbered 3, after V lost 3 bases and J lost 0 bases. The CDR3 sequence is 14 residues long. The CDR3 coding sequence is TGCGCCAGCAGCTGGGACAGAAGCTCCTACGAGCAGTACTTC. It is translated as CASSWDRSSYEQYF.

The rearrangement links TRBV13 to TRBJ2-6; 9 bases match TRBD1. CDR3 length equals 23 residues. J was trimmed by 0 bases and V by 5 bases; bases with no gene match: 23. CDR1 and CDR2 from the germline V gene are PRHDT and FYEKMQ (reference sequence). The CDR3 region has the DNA TGTGCCAGCAGCCTAATAGTGGACAGGGGAGGTTTTCGGGACGACTCTGGGGCCAACGTCCTGACTTTC. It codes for CASSLIVDRGGFRDDSGANVLTF.

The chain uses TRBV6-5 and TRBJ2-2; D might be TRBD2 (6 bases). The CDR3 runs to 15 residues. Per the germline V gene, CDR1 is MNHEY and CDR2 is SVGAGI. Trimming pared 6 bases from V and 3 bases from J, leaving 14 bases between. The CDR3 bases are TGTGCCAGCAGCCGGGGGAGCGTGTACACCGGGGAGCTGTTTTTT. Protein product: CASSRGSVYTGELFF.

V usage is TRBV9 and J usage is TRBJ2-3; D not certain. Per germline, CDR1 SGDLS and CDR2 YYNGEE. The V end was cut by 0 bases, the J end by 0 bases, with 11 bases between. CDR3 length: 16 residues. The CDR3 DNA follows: TGTGCCAGCAGCGTAGCGCTAAGCCCTAGCACAGATACGCAGTATTTT. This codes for CASSVALSPSTDTQYF.

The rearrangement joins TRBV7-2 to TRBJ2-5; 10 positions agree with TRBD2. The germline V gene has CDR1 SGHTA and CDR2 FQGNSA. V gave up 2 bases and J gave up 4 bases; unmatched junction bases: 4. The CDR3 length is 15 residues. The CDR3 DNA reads TGTGCCAGCAGCTTACGAGCGGGAGGGGGAGAGACCCAGTACTTC. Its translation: CASSLRAGGGETQYF. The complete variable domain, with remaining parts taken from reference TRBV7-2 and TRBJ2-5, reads GAGVSQSPSNKVTEKGKDVELRCDPISGHTALYWYRQSLGQGLEFLIYFQGNSAPDKSGLPSDRFSAERTGGSVSTLTIQRTQQEDSAVYLCASSLRAGGGETQYFGPGTRLLVL.

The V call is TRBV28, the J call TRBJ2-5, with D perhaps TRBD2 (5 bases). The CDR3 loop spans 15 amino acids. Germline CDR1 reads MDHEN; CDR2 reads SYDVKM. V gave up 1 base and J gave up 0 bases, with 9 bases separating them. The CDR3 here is CASSLSGSYQETQYF. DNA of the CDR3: TGTGCCAGCAGTTTATCGGGGTCGTACCAAGAGACCCAGTACTTC.

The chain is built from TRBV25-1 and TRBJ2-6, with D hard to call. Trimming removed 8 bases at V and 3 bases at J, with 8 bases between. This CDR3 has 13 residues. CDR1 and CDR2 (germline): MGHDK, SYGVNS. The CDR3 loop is CASATYGANVLTF. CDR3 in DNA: TGTGCCAGCGCTACTTATGGGGCCAACGTCCTGACTTTC.

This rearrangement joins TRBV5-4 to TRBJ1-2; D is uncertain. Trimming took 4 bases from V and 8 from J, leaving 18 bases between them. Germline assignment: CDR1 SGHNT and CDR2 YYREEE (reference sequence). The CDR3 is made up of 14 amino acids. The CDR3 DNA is TGTGCCAGCAGCACCTGGAGCCTGCTGCTCGGCTACACCTTC. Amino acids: CASSTWSLLLGYTF. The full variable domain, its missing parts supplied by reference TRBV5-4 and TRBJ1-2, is ETGVTQSPTHLIKTRGQQVTLRCSSQSGHNTVSWYQQALGQGPQFIFQYYREEENGRGNFPPRFSGLQFPNYSSELNVNALELDDSALYLCASSTWSLLLGYTFGSGTRLTVV.